This is a list of T cell receptor beta chains from one sample in a study of cytotoxic CD8 clonotypes in ibrutinib-treated CLL. TCRdb's copy holds only in-frame clones and misses some; the assay was immunoSEQ multiplex PCR. The sample lists 250,000 to 350,000 clones; roughly 76% were seen once. This specimen consisted of PBMCs, obtained at disease progression, from a patient treated with ibrutinib. The receptors stem from a human donor with chronic lymphocytic leukemia. The conserved cysteine and the conserved F or W are not part of the CDR3 here. For some rows the clone size is stated as once, few or many, or as a class when expanded; others skip it.

cdr3_length j_call clone_size v_call cdr3_aa
12 TRBJ1-2 NA TRBV9 ASSVGGGAVGYT
9 TRBJ1-1 NA TRBV7-9 ASSSKTEAF
11 TRBJ2-1 NA TRBV25-1 ASSEDRASRRL
15 TRBJ1-5 NA TRBV7-9 ASSLAPEGAGNQPQH
14 TRBJ2-1 NA TRBV10-3 AISESISGSYNEQF
9 TRBJ1-1 NA TRBV28 ASSGGTEAF
11 TRBJ2-3 few TRBV4-1 ASSQDRWDTQY
14 TRBJ1-2 NA TRBV9 ASSPRERARNYGYT
14 TRBJ1-2 NA TRBV2 ASSEGRAVYPYGYT
12 TRBJ1-1 NA TRBV29-1 SVEMDRLGTEAF
12 TRBJ1-1 once TRBV18 ASSSTDRLVRAF
14 TRBJ1-2 NA TRBV10-3 AISSLGSGYNHGYT
13 TRBJ2-2 NA TRBV19 ASKGLARPNGELF
14 TRBJ2-3 NA TRBV27 ASSASGRLSTDTQY
12 TRBJ1-4 NA TRBV2 ASTRPEGNEKLF
10 TRBJ2-2 few TRBV9 ASSVSGGELF
11 TRBJ2-1 NA TRBV7-9 ASSLLIYNEQF
14 TRBJ2-7 NA TRBV27 ASSFRASGRNYEQY
12 TRBJ1-2 NA TRBV28 ASSRTGKGYGYT
10 TRBJ2-3 NA TRBV10-3 AISGRTDTQY
12 TRBJ2-7 NA TRBV19 ASSIQRGAYEQY
11 TRBJ2-5 NA TRBV28 ASRAALREAQY
11 TRBJ1-2 few TRBV4-3 ASSLQGSAGYT
13 TRBJ2-7 NA TRBV7-3 ASSLRQGFLYEQY
9 TRBJ1-1 NA TRBV6-5 ASSQGLAAF
11 TRBJ2-4 NA TRBV6-5 ASTGSGSDIQY
11 TRBJ1-2 few TRBV10-3 AITIDGVYGYT
13 TRBJ2-3 NA TRBV7-9 ASSLQDSPTDTQY
12 TRBJ2-2 NA TRBV6-5 ASSLLGGVGELF
18 TRBJ2-1 once TRBV6-7 ASTQGDREGDYWLYNEQF
11 TRBJ1-3 NA TRBV29-1 SVAGRVGNTIY
12 TRBJ2-7 NA TRBV4-1 ASSFFKQGYEQY
13 TRBJ1-1 once TRBV2 ASSESLGGGTEAF
13 TRBJ2-3 NA TRBV5-1 ASSLSGIVADTQY
14 TRBJ2-5 NA TRBV27 ASSPNSGGLQETQY
13 TRBJ2-1 NA TRBV18 ASSPGTSSYNEQF
13 TRBJ1-5 NA TRBV7-9 ASSLTQGGNQPQH
16 TRBJ1-4 NA TRBV4-1 ASSQERTGSGSDEKLF
11 TRBJ2-1 NA TRBV15 ATDRGSYNEQF
13 TRBJ2-7 few TRBV18 ASSPPGGAYYEQY
13 TRBJ2-3 NA TRBV9 ASSPSGRGTDTQY
13 TRBJ2-5 few TRBV5-1 ASSESGQGRETQY
13 TRBJ1-1 NA TRBV7-3 ASSVGGAMNTEAF
10 TRBJ2-7 NA TRBV28 ASSWPPYEQY
10 TRBJ2-5 NA TRBV6-5 ASGRGVETQY
13 TRBJ2-1 NA TRBV6-6 ASSSPGTDYNEQF
15 TRBJ2-7 NA TRBV7-2 ASSLVFGQLTPYEQY
13 TRBJ2-7 NA TRBV5-1 ASSVEEGRTYEQY
14 TRBJ1-1 NA TRBV4-1 ASSQEWAGRRTEAF
12 TRBJ1-1 NA TRBV18 ASSSLPKQSEAF
9 TRBJ2-7 NA TRBV2 ASSVRDEQY
13 TRBJ1-5 NA TRBV2 ASSEGSYSNQPQH
11 TRBJ2-5 NA TRBV29-1 SVELTLQETQY
10 TRBJ1-3 NA TRBV29-1 SVHDGGNTIY
14 TRBJ1-2 NA TRBV6-6 ASSYSIVWGNYGYT
12 TRBJ1-4 NA TRBV5-1 ASSRGQGSEKLF
9 TRBJ2-7 NA TRBV7-2 ASSNNYEQY
12 TRBJ2-7 NA TRBV4-1 ASSQVGASYEQY